The next 19 T cell receptor beta chains were all read from a single sample in a study of blood T cells in healthy people across ages (dated by TCRdb to 2015 to 2017). The library was produced with 5' RACE. Sequencer: Illumina HiSeq 2500. The second PCR ran for about 6 to 12 cycles and used a J-beta primer mix along with a sample-barcoded 5' primer. Through fastp at Q25 and MiXCR, TCRdb rebuilt clones from the public reads, retaining in-frame beta chains. Every CDR3 protein is listed once, alongside the most common genes and DNA of its rows. This sample has roughly 2 million distinct CDR3 sequences in its table, and about 50% of those were observed once. The top ten clonotypes cover over 2% of the sample. Sequencing input: blood. The receptors stem from a woman in her thirties or forties in good health.

This chain connects TRBV28 to TRBJ1-2; D gene ambiguous. V shed 7 bases and J shed 0 bases, with 15 bases lying between them. The CDR3 contains 15 residues. From germline, CDR1 is MDHEN and CDR2 SYDVKM. Here the CDR3 reads CASTTPFGSNYGYTF. Here the CDR3 DNA reads TGTGCCAGCACCACCCCTTTTGGTTCTAACTATGGCTACACCTTC.

This rearrangement joins TRBV3-1 to TRBJ2-7; 13 positions match TRBD2. The germline gives CDR1 LGHDT, CDR2 YNNKEL (reference sequence). V trimming: 2 bases; J trimming: 2 bases; junction bases outside the gene matches: 6. The CDR3 contains 17 residues. CDR3 nucleotide sequence: TGTGCCAGCAGCCAACGACTAGCGGGGGGTGCCACCTACGAGCAGTACTTC. This sequence encodes CASSQRLAGGATYEQYF.

In its sample, this clonotype was seen a few times. The chain carries TRBV20-1 and TRBJ2-5; D remains unclear. Deletions cut 5 bases from V and 1 base from J, with 11 bases between. Germline V gene lookup returns CDR1 DFQATT and CDR2 SNEGSKA (reference sequence). The CDR3 has 13 residues. The chain's CDR3 is CSAARKPQETQYF. In DNA, the CDR3 is TGCAGTGCTGCAAGAAAACCCCAAGAGACCCAGTACTTC.

This clonotype was counted a few times. This chain connects TRBV29-1 to TRBJ2-7; D is perhaps TRBD2 (5 bases). Germline CDR1 SQVTM, CDR2 ANQGSEA. Trimming removed 8 bases at V and 4 bases at J, with 12 bases between. This CDR3 has 11 residues. Here the CDR3 DNA reads TGCAGCCACGGCCGAGGGTACGAGCAGTACTTC. As protein: CSHGRGYEQYF.

V gene TRBV6-2 or TRBV6-3 combines with J gene TRBJ2-6; possibly TRBD2 for D (5 bases). Trimming left V 7 bases short and J 0 bases short, with 10 bases between. Looked up from germline, CDR1 is MNHEY and CDR2 is SVGEGT. This CDR3 comprises 15 residues. The CDR3: CASIDGDSGANVLTF. The CDR3 DNA sequence: TGTGCCAGCATAGACGGGGACTCTGGGGCCAACGTCCTGACTTTC.

V gene TRBV7-9 combines with J gene TRBJ2-3; D remains ambiguous. Trimming removed 1 base from V and 0 bases from J, with 11 bases in between. The V gene's germline CDR1 is SEHNR and CDR2 FQNEAQ (reference sequence). CDR3 length: 16 amino acids. The DNA of the CDR3 is TGTGCCAGCAGCTTAGTCCCGGGTATGAGCACAGATACGCAGTATTTT. This codes for CASSLVPGMSTDTQYF.

The chain is built from TRBV7-2 and TRBJ2-5, with a possible D match to TRBD1 (6 bases). CDR3 length: 14 amino acids. Looked up from germline, CDR1 is SGHTA and CDR2 is FQGNSA. Trimming shortened V by 6 bases and J by 1 base, and 12 bases separated the two germline ends. CDR3 in amino acids: CASRKQGSQETQYF. The CDR3 DNA is TGTGCCAGCAGGAAACAGGGCTCCCAAGAGACCCAGTACTTC.

The chain carries TRBV20-1 and TRBJ2-5; 7 nucleotides align to TRBD1. The end of the DNA is better explained by TRBJ2-7, so the J call may be wrong. In germline, CDR1 is DFQATT, CDR2 SNEGSKA (reference sequence). CDR3 length equals 13 residues. The CDR3 protein is CSARRQGWREQYF. CDR3 in DNA: TGCAGTGCTAGACGACAGGGATGGCGCGAGCAGTACTTC.

This chain links TRBV7-2 with TRBJ2-3; TRBD2 agrees at 8 bases. Germline CDR1 reads SGHTA; CDR2 reads FQGNSA. The CDR3 loop spans 15 amino acids. The V segment lost 7 bases and the J segment 4 bases; nucleotides outside the gene matches: 10. The CDR3 DNA is TGTGCCAGCACCGTAGCGGGGACATGGGCAGATACGCAGTATTTT. This sequence encodes CASTVAGTWADTQYF.

The CDR3: CASSVFRGYEQYF. The CDR3 bases are TGTGCCAGCAGTGTGTTCAGGGGCTACGAGCAGTACTTC. The rearrangement uses TRBV27 and TRBJ2-7, with D possibly matching TRBD1 (6 bases). Trimming pared 5 bases from V and 3 bases from J, leaving 11 bases between. CDR3 length equals 13 residues. CDR1 MNHEY and CDR2 SMNVEV come from the germline V gene (reference sequence).

This clonotype has more than one count but fewer than ten. The V gene is TRBV5-1, the J gene TRBJ1-4, with 7 nucleotides matching TRBD1. CDR1 and CDR2 from the germline V gene are SGHRS and YFSETQ. The CDR3 contains 14 residues. The J segment lost 5 bases and the V segment lost 5 bases, leaving 6 bases of the junction unmatched. The CDR3 bases are TGCGCCAGCAGACCCGGGACAGTCAATGAAAAACTGTTTTTT. Translated: CASRPGTVNEKLFF.

For this clonotype: With a much larger clone just one base away, this may be a read error. CDR3 in DNA: TGCAGTGCTAGAGCTTTTATACTGGGGGGCTCGGACTACACCTTC. Protein sequence: CSARAFILGGSDYTF. The rearrangement uses TRBV20-1 and TRBJ1-2; D is possibly TRBD1 (6 bases). Trimming removed 1 base from V and 10 bases from J, with 22 bases in between. CDR1 and CDR2 (germline): DFQATT, SNEGSKA (reference sequence). CDR3 length equals 15 residues.

The V and J genes are TRBV5-1 and TRBJ2-5; possibly TRBD1 for D (5 bases). CDR1 and CDR2 (germline): SGHRS, YFSETQ. V lost 4 bases to trimming and J lost 4 bases, with 14 bases between them. This CDR3 has 14 amino acids. CDR3 bases: TGCGCCAGCAGCCTGACACAGGTGGCAGAGACCCAGTACTTC. Translating gives CASSLTQVAETQYF.

This clonotype occurred a few times. This chain joins TRBV4-1 and TRBJ2-3; tentative D call: TRBD2 (7 bases). Germline values: CDR1 MGHRA, CDR2 YSYEKL. CDR3 size: 15 residues. Trimming stripped 1 base from V and 5 bases from J, with 13 bases between. In nucleotides, the CDR3 is TGCGCCAGCAGCCAAGTGGGAGGGGGTGGAGATACGCAGTATTTT. Encoded protein: CASSQVGGGGDTQYF.

V is TRBV20-1 and J is TRBJ1-1; D is undetermined. V was trimmed by 3 bases and J by 2 bases, leaving 4 bases between them. The germline gives CDR1 DFQATT, CDR2 SNEGSKA (reference sequence). The CDR3 is made up of 11 amino acids. This chain's CDR3 is CSASTNTEAFF. The CDR3 bases are TGCAGTGCTAGTACAAACACTGAAGCTTTCTTT.

V is TRBV7-2 and J is TRBJ2-5, with 8 bases that match TRBD2. The V gene's germline CDR1 is SGHTA and CDR2 FQGNSA. V shed 5 bases, J shed 11 bases, and the junction held 19 bases outside the gene matches. This CDR3 region has 16 residues. This CDR3 reads CASSTSSGLGDGEQYF. The CDR3 coding sequence is TGTGCCAGCAGCACCAGCTCGGGACTAGGCGACGGTGAGCAGTACTTC. Combining the CDR3 with reference TRBV7-2 and TRBJ2-5 gives the whole variable domain GAGVSQSPSNKVTEKGKDVELRCDPISGHTALYWYRQSLGQGLEFLIYFQGNSAPDKSGLPSDRFSAERTGGSVSTLTIQRTQQEDSAVYLCASSTSSGLGDGEQYFGPGTRLLVL.

The chain employs TRBV27 and TRBJ1-2, with D perhaps matching TRBD1 (6 bases). The CDR3 is 14 amino acids. The V end was cut by 5 bases, the J end by 4 bases, with 14 bases between. CDR1 is MNHEY and CDR2 is SMNVEV in the germline V gene (reference sequence). CDR3: CASSVGAQGYGYTF. CDR3 DNA sequence: TGTGCCAGCAGTGTAGGAGCACAGGGCTATGGCTACACCTTC.

This clonotype showed up just a few times. The chain joins TRBV9 to TRBJ1-2, with a tentative D call TRBD1 (6 bases). The CDR3 contains 17 residues. Trimming removed 3 bases from V and 6 bases from J, with 24 bases in between. Germline V gene sequence: CDR1 SGDLS, CDR2 YYNGEE. This CDR3 reads CASSALPDPTGRDGYTF. The DNA for the CDR3 is TGTGCCAGCAGCGCGCTCCCGGATCCCACAGGGAGGGATGGCTACACCTTC.

V usage is TRBV6-6 and J usage is TRBJ1-2, with 10 bases that match TRBD1. The CDR3 consists of 17 residues. V dropped 0 bases and J dropped 4; count of bases not matched to a gene: 8. Germline lookup yields CDR1 MNHNY and CDR2 SVGAGI (reference sequence). The CDR3 nucleotides read TGTGCCAGCAGTTACTCGGGGCGGACAGGGGGGGGCTATGGCTACACCTTC. Translation gives CASSYSGRTGGGYGYTF.